The sequence of this T cell receptor (beta chain) was determined in a study of cytomegalovirus exposure and HLA in healthy donors. The wider study: Among roughly 190 million T cells, an earlier analysis found 117 million unique TCR beta sequences. Study results and caveats: In a later analysis, common viral pathogens appeared linked to several of the most significant clusters. Highest at DRB1 and lowest at HLA-C, TCR association rates differed among HLA loci in a later analysis.

CDR1 is MNHEY, CDR2 SMNVEV, per germline (reference sequence). V was pared by 5 bases and J by 4 bases, with 9 bases between. The CDR3 has 13 amino acids. Note on this clone: The antigen is not known.

The PCR employed 60 Vbeta primers together with 13 Jbeta primers. Clones were read by immunoSEQ multiplex PCR, and TCRdb kept only the in-frame ones, dropping some. The sample contains fewer than 250,000 clones, about 82% of which appear only once. The chain has TRBV27 and TRBJ2-1, with D hard to call. The TCR originated in a man aged 25-45 years in good health and CMV-seronegative. The sample comprised PBMCs. CDR3 residues: CASSRSLYNEQFF. Here the CDR3 DNA reads TGTGCCAGCAGTCGGAGTCTTTACAATGAGCAGTTCTTC.